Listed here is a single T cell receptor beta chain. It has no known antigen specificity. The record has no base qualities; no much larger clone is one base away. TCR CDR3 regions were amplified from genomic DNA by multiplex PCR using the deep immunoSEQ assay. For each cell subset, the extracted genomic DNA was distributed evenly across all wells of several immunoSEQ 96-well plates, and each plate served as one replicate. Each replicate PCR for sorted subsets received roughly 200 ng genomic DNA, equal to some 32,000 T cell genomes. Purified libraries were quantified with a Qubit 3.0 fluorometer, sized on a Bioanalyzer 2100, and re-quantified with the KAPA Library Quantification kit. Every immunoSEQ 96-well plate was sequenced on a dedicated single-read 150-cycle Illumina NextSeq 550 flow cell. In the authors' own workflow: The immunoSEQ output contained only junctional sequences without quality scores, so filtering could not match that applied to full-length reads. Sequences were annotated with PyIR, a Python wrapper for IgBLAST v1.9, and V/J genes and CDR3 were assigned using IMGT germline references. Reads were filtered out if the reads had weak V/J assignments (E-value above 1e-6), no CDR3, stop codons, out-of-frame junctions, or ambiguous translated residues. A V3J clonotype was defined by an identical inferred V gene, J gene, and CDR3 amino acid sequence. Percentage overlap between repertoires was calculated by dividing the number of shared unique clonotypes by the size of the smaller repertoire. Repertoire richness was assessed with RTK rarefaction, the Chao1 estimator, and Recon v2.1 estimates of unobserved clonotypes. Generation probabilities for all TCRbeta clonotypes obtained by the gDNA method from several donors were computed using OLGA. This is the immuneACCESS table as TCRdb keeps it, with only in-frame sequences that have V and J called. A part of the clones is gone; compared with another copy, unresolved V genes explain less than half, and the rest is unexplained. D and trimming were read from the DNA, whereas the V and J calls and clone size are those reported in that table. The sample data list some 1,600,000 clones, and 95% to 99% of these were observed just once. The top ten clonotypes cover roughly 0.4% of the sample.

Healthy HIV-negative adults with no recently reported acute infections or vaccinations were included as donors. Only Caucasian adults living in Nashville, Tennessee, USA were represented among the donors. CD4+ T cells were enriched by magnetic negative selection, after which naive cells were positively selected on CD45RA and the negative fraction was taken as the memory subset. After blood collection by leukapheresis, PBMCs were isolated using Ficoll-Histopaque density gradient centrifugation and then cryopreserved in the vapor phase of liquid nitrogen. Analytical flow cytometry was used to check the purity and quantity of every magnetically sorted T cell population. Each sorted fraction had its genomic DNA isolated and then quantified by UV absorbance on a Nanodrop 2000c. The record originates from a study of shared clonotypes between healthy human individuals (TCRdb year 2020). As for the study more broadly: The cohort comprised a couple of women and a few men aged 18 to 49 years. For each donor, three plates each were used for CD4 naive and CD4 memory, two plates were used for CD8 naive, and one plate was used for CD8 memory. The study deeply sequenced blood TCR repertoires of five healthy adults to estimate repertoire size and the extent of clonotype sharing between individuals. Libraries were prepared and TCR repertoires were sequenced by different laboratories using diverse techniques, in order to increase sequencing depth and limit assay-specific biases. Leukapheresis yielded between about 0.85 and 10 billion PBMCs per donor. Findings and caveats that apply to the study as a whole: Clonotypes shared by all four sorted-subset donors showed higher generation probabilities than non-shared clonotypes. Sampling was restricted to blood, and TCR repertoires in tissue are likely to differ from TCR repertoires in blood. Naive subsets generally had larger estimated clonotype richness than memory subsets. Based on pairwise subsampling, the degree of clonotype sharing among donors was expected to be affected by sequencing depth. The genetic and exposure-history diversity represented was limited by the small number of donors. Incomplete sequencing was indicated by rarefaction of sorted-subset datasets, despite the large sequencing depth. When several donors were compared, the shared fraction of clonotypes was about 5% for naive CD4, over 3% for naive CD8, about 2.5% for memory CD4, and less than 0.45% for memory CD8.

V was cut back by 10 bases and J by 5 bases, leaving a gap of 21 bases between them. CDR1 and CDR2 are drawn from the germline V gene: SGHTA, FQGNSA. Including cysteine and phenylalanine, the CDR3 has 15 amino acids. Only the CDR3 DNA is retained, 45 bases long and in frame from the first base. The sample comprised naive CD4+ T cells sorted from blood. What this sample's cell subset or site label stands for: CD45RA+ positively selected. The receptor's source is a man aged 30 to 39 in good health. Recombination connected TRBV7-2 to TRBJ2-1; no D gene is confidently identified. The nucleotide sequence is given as TGTGCCACCAAAATTTACTCCTCGACGGACAATGAGCAGTTCTTC. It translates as CATKIYSSTDNEQFF.